This TCR beta chain comes out of a study of T-cell memory formation after mild COVID-19. Whole-study context: For the most part, TCR clusters were specific to one donor.

This clonotype showed up just a few times. Its specificity is unknown. Its ends do not fully match the called genes, so a read error is possible. The germline V gene has CDR1 SGDLS and CDR2 YYNGEE. The CDR3 has 14 amino acids. TCR alpha and TCR beta cDNA libraries carrying sample barcodes and UMIs came from 5'RACE with constant-segment primers. TCRdb re-derived calls from the 5' RACE reads in MiXCR, one entry per CDR3 protein. The repertoire holds about 400,000 distinct CDR3 sequences, with more than 20% as singletons. Study-wide results and limits: Cross-reactive memory apparently joined, as some responding clones appeared in pre-infection memory.

Input material: PBMCs or a T cell subset sorted from them (not recorded which). The clonotype originates from an adult woman who had mild COVID-19 (a few samples of this study predate the infection). Cell type and time point are not known. The V call is TRBV9, the J call TRBJ1-3; D might be TRBD1 (6 bases). The CDR3 here is CASSVGTSGNTIYF. The CDR3 DNA reads as TGTGCCAGCAGTGTAGGGACATCAGGAAACACCATATATTTT.